The 26 T cell receptor beta chains below all came from one sample that was sequenced in a study of blood T cell repertoires in COVID-19. Generated by immunoSEQ multiplex PCR, the TCRdb table keeps only in-frame clones and is missing some. The table records around 470,000 clones, around 90% of them present only once. Sequencing was done on a sample of PBMCs or T cells enriched from blood (not recorded which). Every receptor here comes from a young man who had recovered from COVID-19.

This chain links TRBV5-1 with TRBJ1-1; the D gene is possibly TRBD1 (5 bases). CDR1 is SGHRS and CDR2 is YFSETQ in the germline V gene. Trimming took 0 bases from V and 4 from J, leaving 16 bases between them. The CDR3 spans 16 residues. In DNA, the CDR3 is TGCGCCAGCAGCTTGGGATGGGGGGAATCTGGCACTGAAGCTTTCTTT. This translates into CASSLGWGESGTEAFF.

V gene TRBV9 combines with J gene TRBJ2-1; TRBD2 agrees at 7 bases. The junction had 4 bases not matched to a gene; V was cut back by 0 bases and J by 4 bases. The germline V gene encodes CDR1 SGDLS and CDR2 YYNGEE. The CDR3 is 15 amino acids. The CDR3 sequence: CASSVGAGLYNEQFF. Written as DNA, the CDR3 is TGTGCCAGCAGCGTAGGGGCGGGACTATACAATGAGCAGTTCTTC.

The chain employs TRBV19 and TRBJ1-3; 7 nucleotides match TRBD1. V shed 7 bases, J shed 0 bases, and the junction held 12 bases outside the gene matches. Germline assignment: CDR1 LNHDA and CDR2 SQIVND (reference sequence). The CDR3 loop spans 17 amino acids. The CDR3 nucleotides are TGTGCCAGTACCCCGGGGGGGACAGCGACCTCTGGAAACACCATATATTTT. Its translation is CASTPGGTATSGNTIYF.

This chain links TRBV5-1 with TRBJ1-2; D gene ambiguous. The CDR3 covers 11 residues. V was clipped by 10 bases and J by 7 bases, with 14 bases between them. Germline values: CDR1 SGHRS, CDR2 YFSETQ. CDR3 amino acids: CAPEIPTGYTF. The CDR3 nucleotides are TGCGCCCCCGAGATCCCAACTGGCTACACCTTC.

V usage is TRBV5-1 and J usage is TRBJ1-1; 8 positions match TRBD1. The CDR3 extends over 15 amino acids. J gave up 4 bases and V 4 bases, and 9 bases lay outside the gene matches. Germline CDR1 and CDR2: SGHRS and YFSETQ. CDR3: CASSLTPGQGTEAFF. The CDR3 DNA follows: TGCGCCAGCAGCCTCACGCCCGGACAGGGCACTGAAGCTTTCTTT.

This chain uses TRBV5-5 with TRBJ2-1; tentatively, D is TRBD2 (6 bases). This CDR3 is 13 amino acids long. Germline V gene data show CDR1 as SGHKS and CDR2 as YYEKEE (reference sequence). The ends were cut back, 3 bases at V and 9 bases at J, with 13 bases in the middle. The CDR3 region is CASSSSGVGEQFF. The CDR3 DNA sequence: TGTGCCAGCAGCTCGTCGGGGGTCGGTGAGCAGTTCTTC.

The chain recombines TRBV10-1 with TRBJ1-1; D unclear. V was shortened by 5 bases and J by 0 bases, with 10 bases between the two germline ends. Germline CDR1 is WNHNN and CDR2 is SYGVQD (reference sequence). The CDR3 extends over 14 amino acids. CDR3 in amino acids: CASSPGVVNTEAFF. The DNA for the CDR3 is TGCGCCAGCAGTCCCGGAGTTGTGAACACTGAAGCTTTCTTT.

This sequence joins TRBV16 and TRBJ1-5; TRBD1 is a possible D gene (5 bases). Germline V gene data show CDR1 as KGHSY and CDR2 as FQNENV. The CDR3 has 12 amino acids. The V gene lost 5 bases and the J gene lost 4 bases, with 6 bases spanning the gap. The CDR3 spells CASSDSNQPQHF. CDR3 DNA sequence: TGTGCCAGCAGCGACAGTAATCAGCCCCAGCATTTT. Full variable domain (outside the CDR3, taken from reference TRBV16 and TRBJ1-5): GEEVAQTPKHLVRGEGQKAKLYCAPIKGHSYVFWYQQVLKNEFKFLISFQNENVFDETGMPKERFSAKCLPNSPCSLEIQATKLEDSAVYFCASSDSNQPQHFGDGTRLSIL.

V gene TRBV5-1 combines with J gene TRBJ1-4, with D possibly matching TRBD1 (6 bases). V was clipped by 4 bases and J by 7 bases, with 17 bases between them. This CDR3 spans 15 amino acids. Looked up from germline, CDR1 is SGHRS and CDR2 is YFSETQ. CDR3 nucleotides: TGCGCCAGCAGCGTGGAGACAGGCGGCTTTGAAAAACTGTTTTTT. Protein sequence: CASSVETGGFEKLFF.

The rearrangement links TRBV2 to TRBJ1-5, with TRBD1 matching over 7 bases. CDR1 SNHLY and CDR2 FYNNEI come from the germline V gene. V trimming: 4 bases; J trimming: 7 bases; junction bases outside the gene matches: 13. The CDR3 spans 16 residues. CDR3 in amino acids: CASSVLPRDSRQPQHF. CDR3 nucleotide sequence: TGTGCCAGCAGTGTTCTGCCCCGGGACAGTCGGCAGCCCCAGCATTTT. The full variable domain, rest sourced from reference TRBV2 and TRBJ1-5, is EPEVTQTPSHQVTQMGQEVILRCVPISNHLYFYWYRQILGQKVEFLVSFYNNEISEKSEIFDDQFSVERPDGSNFTLKIRSTKLEDSAMYFCASSVLPRDSRQPQHFGDGTRLSIL.

The chain is built from TRBV7-9 and TRBJ2-7, with 12 nucleotides matching TRBD2. The CDR3 has 15 amino acids. Germline-derived CDR1 and CDR2 are SEHNR and FQNEAQ (reference sequence). V gave up 4 bases and J gave up 1 base; unmatched junction bases: 2. CDR3 DNA: TGTGCCAGCAGCTCAGGACTAGCGGGATCCTACGAGCAGTACTTC. The encoded protein is CASSSGLAGSYEQYF.

The rearrangement joins TRBV24-1 to TRBJ1-6; 7 bases are shared with TRBD1. This CDR3 region has 15 residues. Germline CDR1 is KGHDR and CDR2 is SFDVKD. Trimming removed 4 bases from V and 6 bases from J; junction bases left unmatched: 5. The CDR3 region has the DNA TGTGCCACCAGTGACGGGCAGGGGGGTAATTCACCCCTCCACTTT. It specifies CATSDGQGGNSPLHF.

V and J are TRBV29-1 and TRBJ2-1, with D maybe TRBD2 (6 bases). The CDR3 is 12 residues long. Germline V lookup: CDR1 SQVTM, CDR2 ANQGSEA. V gave up 4 bases and J gave up 4 bases, with 8 bases separating them. The CDR3 region has the DNA TGCAGCGTTGGGGGACTTTACAATGAGCAGTTCTTC. Amino acids: CSVGGLYNEQFF.

V is TRBV20-1 and J is TRBJ2-3, with 10 bases aligning to TRBD2. In germline, CDR1 is DFQATT, CDR2 SNEGSKA (reference sequence). The CDR3 is made up of 15 amino acids. J was trimmed by 6 bases and V by 3 bases; bases with no gene match: 9. CDR3 in DNA: TGCAGTGCTAGTCATAGCGGGAGGTATAATGATACGCAGTATTTT. This codes for CSASHSGRYNDTQYF.

The J gene is TRBJ1-2, the V gene TRBV6-1; D is unclear. The V end lost 2 bases, the J end lost 8 bases, and 9 bases lay between the germline ends. Looked up from germline, CDR1 is MNHNS and CDR2 is SASEGT. CDR3 size: 12 residues. The CDR3 DNA reads as TGTGCCAGCAGTGAAACAGTGCTCGGCTACACCTTC. Amino acid sequence: CASSETVLGYTF.

This chain connects TRBV6-8 to TRBJ1-4, with 10 bases aligning to TRBD1. This CDR3 is 18 amino acids long. Germline trimming cut 5 bases from V and 8 bases from J; bases unmatched to any gene: 17. In germline, CDR1 is MNHGY, CDR2 SAAAGT. The CDR3 protein is CASSNHRTTGTGDEKLFF. CDR3 sequence (DNA): TGTGCCAGCAGTAACCATCGGACGACCGGGACAGGGGACGAAAAACTGTTTTTT.

J is TRBJ1-2 and V is TRBV6-5, with unresolved D. This CDR3 comprises 15 residues. Germline V CDR1 and CDR2: MNHEY, SVGAGI. Trimming shortened V by 2 bases and J by 8 bases, and 18 bases separated the two germline ends. CDR3 DNA: TGTGCCAGCAGTTACGATGGACTCTCGGTAGGCGGCTACACCTTC. This codes for CASSYDGLSVGGYTF.

This clone has a single count. The chain recombines TRBV11-2 with TRBJ2-5; TRBD1 matches at 7 bases. Germline CDR1 is SGHAT and CDR2 is FQNNGV. V dropped 5 bases and J dropped 2; count of bases not matched to a gene: 5. CDR3 length: 14 amino acids. CDR3 residues: CASSRGTAQETQYF. CDR3 bases: TGTGCCAGCAGCCGAGGGACAGCTCAAGAGACCCAGTACTTC.

V is TRBV11-3 and J is TRBJ1-1, with D possibly being TRBD1 (5 bases). The ends were cut back, 0 bases at V and 9 bases at J, with 11 bases in the middle. Germline V lookup: CDR1 SGHNT, CDR2 YENEEA. The CDR3 totals 13 residues. The CDR3 is CASSLESGTQAFF. The CDR3 coding sequence is TGTGCCAGCAGCTTAGAGTCCGGGACTCAAGCTTTCTTT.

This clone has a single count. V usage is TRBV28 and J usage is TRBJ2-5; 14 bases agree with TRBD2. Per germline, CDR1 MDHEN and CDR2 SYDVKM. The CDR3 totals 18 residues. The V segment lost 4 bases and the J segment 5 bases; nucleotides outside the gene matches: 12. The DNA of the CDR3 is TGTGCCAGCAGTTCCGGGACTAGCGGGAGCTTCGCTCGGGAGACCCAGTACTTC. Amino acids: CASSSGTSGSFARETQYF.

The chain is built from TRBV29-1 and TRBJ1-1; D might be TRBD1 (6 bases). Germline CDR1 SQVTM, CDR2 ANQGSEA. The CDR3 loop spans 13 amino acids. V lost 7 bases, J lost 2 bases, and 14 bases lay in between. The CDR3 DNA is TGCAGCGCGTCGGGACAACAAAACACTGAAGCTTTCTTT. This gives the protein CSASGQQNTEAFF.

The V gene is TRBV3-1 (or the pseudogene TRBV3-2), the J gene TRBJ1-4; D gene uncertain. CDR1 is LGHDT and CDR2 is YNNKEL in the germline V gene (reference sequence). The CDR3 contains 14 residues. V was pared by 0 bases and J by 5 bases, with 7 bases between. In DNA form, the CDR3 reads TGTGCCAGCAGCCAAGATACAGTCAATGAAAAACTGTTTTTT. This gives the protein CASSQDTVNEKLFF.

This clone was detected only a few times. The genes are TRBV27 and TRBJ2-7; 13 nucleotides match TRBD2. The V gene's germline CDR1 is MNHEY and CDR2 SMNVEV (reference sequence). This CDR3 contains 17 residues. V lost 7 bases and J lost 1; bases outside the gene matches: 10. CDR3 DNA: TGTGCCAGCAACCCAGGGACTAGCGGGATATCGTCCTACGAGCAGTACTTC. It is translated as CASNPGTSGISSYEQYF.

J is TRBJ2-1 and V is TRBV7-8, with 12 positions matching TRBD1. The J segment lost 10 bases and the V segment lost 4 bases, leaving 5 bases of the junction unmatched. This CDR3 region has 14 residues. Germline CDR1 is SGHVS and CDR2 is FQNEAQ. CDR3 in DNA: TGTGCCAGCAGCTCGGGACAGGGGGCAGGGGAGCAGTTCTTC. The encoded protein is CASSSGQGAGEQFF.

The CDR3 coding sequence is TGTGCCAGCAGTTACGTGCGGCAGCAAGAGACCCAGTACTTC. It yields the protein CASSYVRQQETQYF. The rearrangement uses TRBV6-5 and TRBJ2-5, with D hard to call. CDR1 is MNHEY, CDR2 SVGAGI, per germline. Trimming cost V 2 bases and J 2 bases, with 9 bases left between them. The CDR3 contains 14 residues.

This chain connects TRBV3-1 (or the pseudogene TRBV3-2) to TRBJ2-7, with D possibly being TRBD1 (6 bases). The CDR3 is made up of 11 amino acids. CDR1 LGHDT and CDR2 YNNKEL come from the germline V gene (reference sequence). The V end was cut by 9 bases, the J end by 7 bases, with 13 bases between. The CDR3 DNA sequence: TGTGCCAGTACCCGGGGACAAGAGCAGTACTTC. Translated: CASTRGQEQYF.